The 5 T cell receptor beta chains given below trace back to one sample, sequenced in a study of molecular identifiers for immune sequencing clone quantification. In TCRdb, the PCR reads were re-called with MiXCR into one record per CDR3 protein. This table holds about 40,000 distinct CDR3 sequences, roughly 24% found once. The sequenced sample consisted of naive CD8+ T cells from blood, with Jurkat cell RNA spiked in. The subset here: FACS-sorted CD8+CD4-CCR7+CD45RA+ naive T cells. The receptors were gathered from a human donor in good health. Some libraries in this study had Jurkat cell RNA spiked in.

The chain carries TRBV20-1 and TRBJ2-1; D is ambiguous. There are 14 residues in the CDR3. In germline, CDR1 is DFQATT, CDR2 SNEGSKA (reference sequence). The ends were cut back, 3 bases at V and 8 bases at J, with 17 bases in the middle. CDR3 region: CSASSLGRYHEQFF. CDR3 nucleotides: TGCAGTGCTAGTTCGCTAGGCCGATACCATGAGCAGTTCTTC.

Concerning this clonotype: A much larger clone lies a single base off, so this may be a read error. The chain has TRBV7-8 and TRBJ1-1; tentative D call: TRBD1 (6 bases). V was trimmed by 1 base and J by 4 bases, leaving 19 bases between them. There are 17 residues in the CDR3. Germline V CDR1 and CDR2: SGHVS, FQNEAQ. The DNA for the CDR3 is TGTGCCAGCAGCTTAGATTGGGGGGCACCCATGACCACTGAAGCTTTCTTT. Translated: CASSLDWGAPMTTEAFF.

This clonotype was observed at least ten times. The chain has TRBV27 and TRBJ2-7; weak D call: TRBD1 (6 bases). The CDR3 is made up of 15 amino acids. Trimming pared 4 bases from V and 4 bases from J, leaving 17 bases between. Per the germline V gene, CDR1 is MNHEY and CDR2 is SMNVEV (reference sequence). CDR3 amino acids: CASSWAAGVEYEQYF. CDR3 bases: TGTGCCAGCAGTTGGGCGGCAGGGGTCGAGTACGAGCAGTACTTC.

Many counts were recorded for this clonotype. The genes are TRBV29-1 and TRBJ2-7; tentative D call: TRBD2 (6 bases). This CDR3 spans 12 amino acids. Germline V CDR1 and CDR2: SQVTM, ANQGSEA. Trimming removed 4 bases from V and 4 bases from J, with 11 bases in between. The CDR3 DNA follows: TGCAGCGTTGGCGGCGGGGTTTACGAGCAGTACTTC. This encodes CSVGGGVYEQYF.

This clonotype was detected many times. The genes are TRBV15 and TRBJ2-3, with D possibly called TRBD1 or TRBD2 (5 bases each). This CDR3 is 15 amino acids long. The germline V and J ends were trimmed by 0 bases and 1 base, with 8 bases remaining between them. CDR1 is LNHNV, CDR2 YYDKDF, per germline (reference sequence). CDR3 sequence: CATSRDEGRTDTQYF. CDR3 DNA: TGTGCCACCAGCAGAGACGAGGGGCGCACAGATACGCAGTATTTT.